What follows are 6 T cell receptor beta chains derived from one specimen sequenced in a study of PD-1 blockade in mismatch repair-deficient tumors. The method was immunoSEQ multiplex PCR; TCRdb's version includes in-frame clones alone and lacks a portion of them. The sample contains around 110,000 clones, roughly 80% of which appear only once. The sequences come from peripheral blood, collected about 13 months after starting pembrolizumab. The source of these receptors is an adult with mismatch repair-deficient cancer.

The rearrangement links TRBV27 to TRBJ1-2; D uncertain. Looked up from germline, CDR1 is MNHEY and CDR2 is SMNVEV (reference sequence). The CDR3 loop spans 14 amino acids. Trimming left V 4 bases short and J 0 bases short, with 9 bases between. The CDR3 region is CASSYGGTNYGYTF. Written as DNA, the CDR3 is TGTGCCAGCAGTTATGGCGGGACTAACTATGGCTACACCTTC.

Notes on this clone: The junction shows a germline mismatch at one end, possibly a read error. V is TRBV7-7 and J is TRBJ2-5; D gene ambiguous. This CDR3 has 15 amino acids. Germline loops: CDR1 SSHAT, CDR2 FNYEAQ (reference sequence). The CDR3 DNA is TGTGCTAGCAGCCCTGTAGATAGATTCGTTGAGACCCAGTACTTC. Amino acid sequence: CASSPVDRFVETQYF.

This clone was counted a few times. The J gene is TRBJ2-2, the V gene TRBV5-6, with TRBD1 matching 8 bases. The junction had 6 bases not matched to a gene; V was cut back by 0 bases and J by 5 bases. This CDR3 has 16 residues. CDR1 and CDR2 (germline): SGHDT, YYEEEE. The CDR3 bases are TGTGCCAGCAGCTTGGTCCGGGACAGGCTGACCGGGGAGCTGTTTTTT. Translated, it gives CASSLVRDRLTGELFF.

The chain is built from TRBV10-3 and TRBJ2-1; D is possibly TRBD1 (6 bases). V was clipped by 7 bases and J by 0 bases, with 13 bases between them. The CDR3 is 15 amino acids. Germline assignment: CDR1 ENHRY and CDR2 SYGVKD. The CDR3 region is CAITNSGDSYNEQFF. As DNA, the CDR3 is TGTGCCATCACCAATTCAGGGGACTCCTACAATGAGCAGTTCTTC.

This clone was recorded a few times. CDR3 amino acids: CATHQGGYTF. CDR3 sequence (DNA): TGTGCCACCCACCAGGGGGGCTACACCTTC. This chain uses TRBV19 with TRBJ1-2; D is perhaps TRBD1 (6 bases). The CDR3 has 10 amino acids. With 10 bases removed from V and 8 bases from J, the gap between germline ends came to 11 bases. Germline lookup yields CDR1 LNHDA and CDR2 SQIVND (reference sequence).

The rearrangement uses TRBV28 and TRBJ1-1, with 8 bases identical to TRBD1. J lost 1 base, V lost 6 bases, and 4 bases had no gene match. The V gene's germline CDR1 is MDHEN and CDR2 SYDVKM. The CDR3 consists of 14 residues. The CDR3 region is CASSGQGWNTEAFF. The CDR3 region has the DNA TGTGCCAGCAGCGGACAGGGATGGAACACTGAAGCTTTCTTT. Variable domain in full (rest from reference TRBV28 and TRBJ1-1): DVKVTQSSRYLVKRTGEKVFLECVQDMDHENMFWYRQDPGLGLRLIYFSYDVKMKEKGDIPEGYSVSREKKERFSLILESASTNQTSMYLCASSGQGWNTEAFFGQGTRLTVV.